The present T cell receptor (beta chain) was sequenced within a study of OX40 agonist ivuxolimab in advanced cancers. About the research overall: The diagnoses of dose-escalation patients were hepatocellular carcinoma, melanoma, renal cell or head and neck cancer.

V shed 5 bases and J shed 7 bases, with 14 bases lying between them. Germline V gives CDR1 MNHNS, CDR2 SASEGT. This CDR3 contains 13 residues. The repertoire was sequenced with immunoSEQ multiplex PCR; TCRdb's copy has only in-frame clones and lacks some. The data show 35,000 to 45,000 clones, about 86% seen once. The TCR comes from an adult with an advanced solid tumor such as melanoma, head and neck, liver or kidney cancer. J is TRBJ2-5 and V is TRBV6-1, with a possible D match to TRBD1 (5 bases). This specimen consisted of CD4+ or CD8+ T cells sorted from blood, obtained in a trial of the OX40 agonist ivuxolimab. CDR3 DNA sequence: TGTGCCAGCAGTTCGAGGCAGGGTGGGACCCAGTACTTC. It codes for CASSSRQGGTQYF.